This T cell receptor beta chain was captured in a study of blood T cells in healthy people across ages. A J-beta primer mix and a sample-barcoded 5' primer were used in a second PCR of roughly 6 to 12 cycles. TCRdb independently ran MiXCR on the 5' RACE reads; one entry per CDR3 protein. The data show around 800,000 distinct CDR3 sequences, 35% to 50% seen once. Every sample yielded at least 7 million isolated PBMCs. Sequenced input: blood. This TCR was sampled from a man at least 80 years old in good health.

The CDR3 DNA follows: TGCGCCAGCAGTCCTACAACCGGGACTAGCGGCTACAATGAGCAGTTCTTC. Its translation is CASSPTTGTSGYNEQFF. The rearrangement links TRBV5-1 to TRBJ2-1, with 11 bases identical to TRBD2. CDR3 size: 17 residues. J lost 3 bases, V lost 5 bases, and 10 bases had no gene match. The germline CDR1 and CDR2 sequences are SGHRS and YFSETQ. Supplemented by reference TRBV5-1 and TRBJ2-1, the full variable domain reads KAGVTQTPRYLIKTRGQQVTLSCSPISGHRSVSWYQQTPGQGLQFLFEYFSETQRNKGNFPGRFSGRQFSNSRSEMNVSTLELGDSALYLCASSPTTGTSGYNEQFFGPGTRLTVL.